This TCR beta chain was documented in a study of tumor T cells in aggressive B-cell lymphoma. Method: immunoSEQ multiplex PCR; TCRdb's copy keeps in-frame clones and lacks some. The table lists about 11,000 clones, about 93% of them singletons. The germline V gene encodes CDR1 SGHDT and CDR2 YYEEEE. J lost 0 bases, V lost 2 bases, and 4 bases had no gene match. CDR3 length equals 16 residues. The chain is built from TRBV5-6 and TRBJ1-4; 7 bases align to TRBD1. The sequencing input was tumor tissue. The TCR sequence derives from an adult with diffuse large B cell lymphoma. This chain's CDR3 is CASSFQGDATNEKLFF. In DNA form, the CDR3 reads TGTGCCAGCAGCTTCCAGGGGGATGCAACTAATGAAAAACTGTTTTTT.